This TCR beta chain was recorded in a study of CD8 T cell repertoires and HIV-1 epitope variants. Study-wide context: Twenty-five autologous and known Gag and Nef epitope variant peptides each stimulated T cells separately. Regarding the study as a whole: Of about nine antigen-specific beta clonotypes, 5 or 6 appeared to cross-react with escape variants.

This clone has just one count. Its matching antigen is unknown. Here immunoSEQ multiplex PCR was the method, and the copy in TCRdb shows in-frame clones only, minus some. The sample holds roughly 6,000 clones, 50% to 75% seen once. The sequenced material came from cultured CD8+ T cells derived from PBMCs. The source is a male donor with HIV.

The CDR3 nucleotides read TGTGCCAGCAGCTTGCACCCGACTAGCGGGGCACCCTACGAGCAGTACTTC. Translation: CASSLHPTSGAPYEQYF. The genes are TRBV5-6 and TRBJ2-7; 11 nucleotides align to TRBD2. CDR1 and CDR2 (germline): SGHDT, YYEEEE. The J segment lost 2 bases and the V segment lost 1 base, leaving 8 bases of the junction unmatched. CDR3 length: 17 residues.